Below are 27 T cell receptor beta chains sequenced from a single sample in a study of blood T cell repertoires in COVID-19. Only in-frame clones appear in the TCRdb table, and some are missing; sequencing was by immunoSEQ multiplex PCR. The table has 35,000 to 50,000 clones, around 93% seen once. Source material: peripheral blood. Receptor source: a woman aged 25 to 39 in a cohort sampled during active COVID-19.

This chain links TRBV24-1 with TRBJ2-2, with no clear D. The CDR3 contains 13 residues. Trimming took off 7 bases at V and 0 bases at J, with 5 bases between the two ends. Germline-derived CDR1 and CDR2 are KGHDR and SFDVKD. CDR3 region: CATRGTNTGELFF. DNA for the CDR3: TGTGCCACCAGGGGCACGAACACCGGGGAGCTGTTTTTT.

The gene calls are TRBV19 and TRBJ2-1; 16 nucleotides agree with TRBD2. The germline CDR1 and CDR2 sequences are LNHDA and SQIVND (reference sequence). The CDR3 is 22 residues long. Losses at the gene ends were 3 bases for V and 1 base for J; bases not matched to a gene: 15. CDR3 sequence: CASSIRGRGRGLAGGSYNEQFF. The CDR3 nucleotides are TGTGCCAGTAGTATTCGTGGTCGGGGCAGGGGACTAGCGGGAGGGTCCTACAATGAGCAGTTCTTC.

The rearrangement links TRBV9 to TRBJ2-5, with a tentative D call TRBD1 (5 bases). Trimming removed 4 bases at V and 3 bases at J, with 13 bases between. The CDR3 loop spans 14 amino acids. Per the germline V gene, CDR1 is SGDLS and CDR2 is YYNGEE. The CDR3 here is CASSLPYRKETQYF. As DNA, the CDR3 is TGTGCCAGCAGCTTACCTTACAGGAAAGAGACCCAGTACTTC.

The J gene is TRBJ1-5, the V gene TRBV18, with D possibly matching TRBD1 (6 bases). The germline CDR1 and CDR2 sequences are KGHSH and LQKENI. There are 16 residues in the CDR3. Trimming pared 4 bases from V and 6 bases from J, leaving 19 bases between. The CDR3 DNA reads as TGTGCCAGCTCACTACCGGGAACAGGGAGGGCTCAGCCCCAGCATTTT. It is translated as CASSLPGTGRAQPQHF.

V is TRBV19 and J is TRBJ1-1; perhaps TRBD1 as D (5 bases). V was cut by 11 bases and J by 0 bases, with 22 bases left in between. The CDR3 contains 16 residues. Germline CDR1 is LNHDA and CDR2 is SQIVND (reference sequence). CDR3 residues: CAGQGEEAEMNTEAFF. The DNA of the CDR3 is TGTGCCGGGCAAGGGGAAGAGGCCGAGATGAACACTGAAGCTTTCTTT.

The rearrangement joins TRBV11-2 to TRBJ2-5; TRBD2 agrees at 9 bases. The CDR3 is 15 amino acids. The junction had 5 bases not matched to a gene; V was cut back by 5 bases and J by 1 base. The germline CDR1 and CDR2 sequences are SGHAT and FQNNGV. The CDR3: CASSPRLAAQETQYF. The CDR3 region has the DNA TGTGCCAGCAGCCCTCGACTAGCGGCCCAAGAGACCCAGTACTTC.

The J gene is TRBJ1-4, the V gene TRBV19, with 7 bases aligning to TRBD1. Trimming at V came to 4 bases and at J to 0 bases, leaving 8 bases not matched to a gene. CDR3 size: 17 residues. Per the germline V gene, CDR1 is LNHDA and CDR2 is SQIVND (reference sequence). The CDR3 DNA reads TGTGCCAGTAGTACTCCGACAGGGCCTGCAACTAATGAAAAACTGTTTTTT. This translates into CASSTPTGPATNEKLFF.

The chain joins TRBV15 to TRBJ2-3; no clear D. Looked up from germline, CDR1 is LNHNV and CDR2 is YYDKDF (reference sequence). The CDR3 has 16 amino acids. V was shortened by 0 bases and J by 0 bases, with 10 bases between the two germline ends. The CDR3, as DNA: TGTGCCACCAGCAGAGAAGGAGCGAGAAGCACAGATACGCAGTATTTT. Protein product: CATSREGARSTDTQYF. Filled out from reference TRBV15 and TRBJ2-3, the complete variable domain reads DAMVIQNPRYQVTQFGKPVTLSCSQTLNHNVMYWYQQKSSQAPKLLFHYYDKDFNNEADTPDNFQSRRPNTSFCFLDIRSPGLGDTAMYLCATSREGARSTDTQYFGPGTRLTVL.

The chain is built from TRBV2 and TRBJ1-5; 9 bases map to TRBD1. CDR3 length: 16 residues. V shed 4 bases, J shed 3 bases, and the junction held 7 bases outside the gene matches. Germline V CDR1 and CDR2: SNHLY, FYNNEI. Here the CDR3 reads CASSVWGTGPNQPQHF. The CDR3 nucleotides are TGTGCCAGCAGTGTCTGGGGGACAGGGCCCAATCAGCCCCAGCATTTT.

The chain combines TRBV2 with TRBJ2-6; D is perhaps TRBD1 (7 bases). Germline loops: CDR1 SNHLY, CDR2 FYNNEI. The CDR3 runs 16 residues. The germline V and J ends were trimmed by 5 bases and 4 bases, with 15 bases remaining between them. CDR3 DNA: TGTGCCAGCAGTAGACTACAGGGGAGGGGGGCCAACGTCCTGACTTTC. Translation: CASSRLQGRGANVLTF.

The chain uses TRBV6-2 or TRBV6-3 and TRBJ2-2, with 11 bases identical to TRBD2. CDR3 size: 17 residues. From germline, CDR1 is MNHEY and CDR2 SVGEGT. V lost 2 bases, J lost 5 bases, and 7 bases stayed unmatched. CDR3 residues: CASSYGKTSGNTGELFF. Here the CDR3 DNA reads TGTGCCAGCAGTTACGGCAAGACTAGCGGGAATACCGGGGAGCTGTTTTTT.

V gene TRBV18 combines with J gene TRBJ1-2; TRBD1 aligns across 7 bases. Germline CDR1 is KGHSH and CDR2 is LQKENI. The CDR3 contains 13 residues. V was pared by 4 bases and J by 8 bases, with 7 bases of the junction left unmatched. CDR3 region: CASSQRQGEGYTF. The CDR3 DNA is TGTGCCAGCTCACAGCGACAGGGCGAAGGCTACACCTTC.

V usage is TRBV14 and J usage is TRBJ1-2; D ambiguous. V lost 0 bases, J lost 0 bases, and 8 bases lay in between. The CDR3 covers 15 residues. CDR1 and CDR2 (germline): SGHDN, FVKESK. CDR3 region: CASSQESRSNYGYTF. CDR3 DNA: TGTGCCAGCAGCCAAGAATCCCGGTCTAACTATGGCTACACCTTC.

The chain combines TRBV19 with TRBJ1-3, with D uncertain. The CDR3 loop spans 14 amino acids. Germline V gene lookup returns CDR1 LNHDA and CDR2 SQIVND (reference sequence). The germline V and J ends were trimmed by 6 bases and 0 bases, with 9 bases remaining between them. The CDR3 bases are TGTGCCAGTAGAAAGTACATCTCTGGAAACACCATATATTTT. The encoded protein is CASRKYISGNTIYF.

The V gene is TRBV6-5, the J gene TRBJ2-7; 10 bases map to TRBD2. The germline V gene encodes CDR1 MNHEY and CDR2 SVGAGI. V lost 8 bases, J lost 3 bases, and 4 bases stayed unmatched. The CDR3 consists of 13 residues. The CDR3 region is CASGKREGYEQYF. The CDR3 nucleotides are TGTGCCAGCGGAAAGCGGGAGGGCTACGAGCAGTACTTC.

This sequence joins TRBV5-4 and TRBJ1-3; the D gene is possibly TRBD1 (6 bases). V lost 7 bases to trimming and J lost 7 bases, with 15 bases between them. This CDR3 is 13 amino acids long. CDR1 SGHNT and CDR2 YYREEE come from the germline V gene (reference sequence). The CDR3 loop is CASPRGAGNTIYF. In DNA form, the CDR3 reads TGTGCCAGCCCCCGGGGGGCAGGCAACACCATATATTTT.

The chain couples TRBV4-2 to TRBJ2-5, with D possibly TRBD2 on 5 matching bases. V lost 0 bases and J 2 bases, leaving 7 bases between the germline ends. Germline V gene sequence: CDR1 LGHNA, CDR2 YNFKEQ. This CDR3 has 14 residues. The CDR3 DNA reads as TGTGCCAGCAGCCAAGATCTAGCACAAGAGACCCAGTACTTC. Its translation: CASSQDLAQETQYF.

V and J are TRBV30 and TRBJ1-6; D unclear. The CDR3 has 15 amino acids. From germline, CDR1 is GTSNPN and CDR2 SVGIG (reference sequence). The V end was cut by 3 bases, the J end by 8 bases, with 17 bases between. This CDR3 reads CAWSGRRARDSPLHF. As DNA, the CDR3 is TGTGCCTGGAGCGGCCGGAGGGCTCGGGATTCACCCCTCCACTTT.

The chain employs TRBV29-1 and TRBJ1-3; D not certain. V lost 0 bases and J 0 bases, leaving 6 bases between the germline ends. CDR1 and CDR2 from the germline V gene are SQVTM and ANQGSEA. There are 14 residues in the CDR3. The CDR3, as DNA: TGCAGCGTTGAAGAGGAGAGCTCTGGAAACACCATATATTTT. Protein product: CSVEEESSGNTIYF.

CDR3 DNA: TGTGCCAGCAGCAAATTGTCGGCGGGAGTTGAAGAGCAGTACTTC. Its protein product is CASSKLSAGVEEQYF. The V call is TRBV21-1, the J call TRBJ2-7; whether TRBD2, the table's D call, matches the DNA was not checked. TRBV21-1 is a known pseudogene. The CDR3 runs to 15 residues.

The sample holds a few counts of this clone. Relative to the germline gene, one junction end is altered; a read error may explain this. The chain joins TRBV6-2 or TRBV6-3 to TRBJ2-1; 8 bases match TRBD2. This CDR3 has 14 amino acids. The germline V gene has CDR1 MNHEY and CDR2 SVGEGT. The CDR3 coding sequence is TGTGCCGGCAGCGGGAGCGGGGGCTACAATGAGCAGTTCTTC. Amino acids: CAGSGSGGYNEQFF.

The rearrangement joins TRBV4-2 to TRBJ2-7; a weak D match, TRBD1 (6 bases). The CDR3 consists of 15 residues. V was pared by 2 bases and J by 0 bases, with 11 bases between. Per the germline V gene, CDR1 is LGHNA and CDR2 is YNFKEQ. The chain's CDR3 is CASSQTGTSSYEQYF. CDR3 bases: TGTGCCAGCAGCCAAACCGGGACAAGCTCCTACGAGCAGTACTTC.

The CDR3 nucleotides read TGTGCCAGCAGTTCCCAGAGTGGGCGGGATGGCTACACCTTC. This codes for CASSSQSGRDGYTF. V is TRBV27 and J is TRBJ1-2, with D uncertain. The CDR3 is 14 amino acids. Trimming took off 4 bases at V and 6 bases at J, with 15 bases between the two ends. Per the germline V gene, CDR1 is MNHEY and CDR2 is SMNVEV (reference sequence).

The chain has TRBV5-6 and TRBJ2-1; D is possibly TRBD2 (5 bases). Per the germline V gene, CDR1 is SGHDT and CDR2 is YYEEEE. V lost 4 bases to trimming and J lost 6 bases, with 17 bases between them. This CDR3 has 15 residues. The chain's CDR3 is CASSLLPNAGNEQFF. DNA for the CDR3: TGTGCCAGCAGCCTCCTACCAAATGCGGGCAATGAGCAGTTCTTC.

The chain joins TRBV6-5 to TRBJ1-2; TRBD1 agrees at 8 bases. The trim removed 8 bases at V and 3 bases at J, leaving 11 bases unmatched. Germline CDR1 and CDR2: MNHEY and SVGAGI. CDR3 length equals 15 residues. CDR3 loop: CASRDRGSKDYGYTF. The CDR3 region has the DNA TGTGCCAGCCGAGACAGGGGATCTAAAGACTATGGCTACACCTTC.

CDR3: CASSLLDRGAYEQYF. In DNA form, the CDR3 reads TGTGCCAGCAGCTTGTTGGACAGGGGGGCCTACGAGCAGTACTTC. This chain connects TRBV5-5 to TRBJ2-7; 10 bases line up with TRBD1. The junction had 3 bases not matched to a gene; V was cut back by 1 base and J by 2 bases. Germline V gene lookup returns CDR1 SGHKS and CDR2 YYEKEE (reference sequence). The CDR3 runs to 15 residues.

V and J are TRBV27 and TRBJ1-1; 7 nucleotides line up with TRBD1. Trimming took 6 bases from V and 3 from J; bases not matched to a gene: 7. The CDR3 covers 14 residues. Germline V gene lookup returns CDR1 MNHEY and CDR2 SMNVEV (reference sequence). The CDR3 sequence is CASRTDRLHTEAFF. The CDR3, as DNA: TGTGCCAGCAGGACGGACAGGCTGCACACTGAAGCTTTCTTT.